Listed below are T cell receptor beta chains from one sample, sequenced in a study of control samples from healthy donors and cancer patients. Generated by immunoSEQ multiplex PCR, the TCRdb table keeps only in-frame clones and is missing some. The sample gives more than 100,000 clones, more than 85% of which show up once; 7.8% is in the top ten. Sequencing was performed on blood. Every receptor here comes from a woman aged 18 to 35 in good health. The conserved cysteine and the conserved F or W are not part of the CDR3 here. The D gene is left open where the match is weak.

D gene,V gene,J gene,CDR3 protein
TRBD2,TRBV24-1,TRBJ2-2,ATASGKNTGELF
TRBD1,TRBV24-1,TRBJ2-5,ATSDLRDSEKETQY
NA,TRBV28,TRBJ1-1,ATQGNTEAF
NA,TRBV12-3/TRBV12-4,TRBJ2-7,ATRGENYEQY
NA,TRBV28,TRBJ2-7,ASSLRSYEQY
NA,TRBV12-5,TRBJ1-1,ASGLARPDRLNTEAF
NA,TRBV2,TRBJ2-5,ASRDHKNAETQY
NA,TRBV4-1,TRBJ1-5,ASSQDPEEGFGNQPQH
TRBD2,TRBV7-2,TRBJ2-7,ASGQQAGVNEQY
NA,TRBV28,TRBJ1-1,ASSLSGIGTEAF
TRBD2,TRBV10-3,TRBJ2-3,AISGLAAADTQY
NA,TRBV2,TRBJ2-3,ASSDTLGDTQY
NA,TRBV28,TRBJ1-3,ASSAAGAKVNTIY
NA,TRBV7-9,TRBJ1-1,ASSDTPGGPMNTEAF
NA,TRBV6-5,TRBJ1-1,ASMGRAGTYEAF
TRBD1,TRBV19,TRBJ2-6,ASSPPGTGSGANVLT
NA,TRBV6-2/TRBV6-3,TRBJ1-2,ASSYSSHGIGYT
NA,TRBV25-1,TRBJ2-3,ASSPGSYGTDTQY
NA,TRBV4-3,TRBJ1-2,ASSQDQLWQGNGYT
NA,TRBV2,TRBJ1-2,ASSEMADYYGYT
TRBD2,TRBV7-9,TRBJ2-7,ASSSLSGRAGNEQY
TRBD1,TRBV7-6,TRBJ2-1,ASSLPGGTGGPNEQF
NA,TRBV21-1,TRBJ1-1,ASSKRSLKVRSRDGEGTEAF
NA,TRBV5-1,TRBJ2-5,ASSLDSWETQY
NA,TRBV27,TRBJ2-7,ASSLLGIMGEQY
TRBD1,TRBV6-5,TRBJ1-2,ASSRQGADGYT